This T cell receptor (beta chain) came from a study of T-cell memory formation after mild COVID-19. One entry per CDR3 protein results from TCRdb running MiXCR on the 5' RACE reads. This sample carries about 200,000 distinct CDR3 sequences, roughly 17% of them seen once, and the ten largest clones take about 2%. J gave up 5 bases and V 6 bases, and 11 bases lay outside the gene matches. The CDR3 length is 15 residues. Germline V gene sequence: CDR1 SEHNR, CDR2 FQNEAQ (reference sequence). This clonotype was counted ten times or more. The V call is TRBV7-9, the J call TRBJ2-3; 7 nucleotides agree with TRBD1. The source of this sequence is an adult woman who had mild COVID-19 (a few samples of this study predate the infection). Cell type and time point are not known. The sample comprised PBMCs or a T cell subset sorted from them (not recorded which). Here the CDR3 reads CASRVITGARDTQYF. CDR3 nucleotides: TGTGCCAGCAGGGTGATAACAGGGGCGAGAGATACGCAGTATTTT.